Presented here are 3 T cell receptor beta chains from one specimen sequenced in a study of cytomegalovirus exposure and HLA in healthy donors. Vbeta (60) and Jbeta (13) primers were used in the PCR. Sequenced by immunoSEQ multiplex PCR; TCRdb stores in-frame clones only, minus some. The sample table includes around 140,000 clones. The sequenced sample was PBMCs. The receptors were gathered from a woman in her thirties or forties in good health and CMV-seronegative.

This chain links TRBV19 with TRBJ2-2; 14 positions match TRBD2. The CDR3 runs to 17 residues. From germline, CDR1 is LNHDA and CDR2 SQIVND (reference sequence). Trimming removed 7 bases from V and 0 bases from J; junction bases left unmatched: 4. The DNA of the CDR3 is TGTGCCAGTATAAGGACTAGCGGGGGGACGAACACCGGGGAGCTGTTTTTT. Translating gives CASIRTSGGTNTGELFF.

The rearrangement uses TRBV10-2 and TRBJ1-1, with a possible D match to TRBD1 (6 bases). Germline values: CDR1 WSHSY, CDR2 SAAADI. Trimming left V 6 bases short and J 3 bases short, with 11 bases between. The CDR3 runs 13 residues. This chain's CDR3 is CASREGEDTEAFF. Here the CDR3 DNA reads TGCGCCAGCAGAGAGGGGGAGGACACTGAAGCTTTCTTT.

The CDR3 spells CASSSLGYDGYTF. The CDR3 nucleotides read TGTGCCAGCAGTTCCCTCGGGTACGATGGCTACACCTTC. This rearrangement joins TRBV27 to TRBJ1-2, with unresolved D. V was cut by 4 bases and J by 6 bases, with 12 bases left in between. There are 13 residues in the CDR3. Germline assignment: CDR1 MNHEY and CDR2 SMNVEV (reference sequence).